This TCR beta chain stems from a study of T cells in localized non-small cell lung cancer. Findings and caveats of the study: Adjacent lung exhibited a median of 57 among the 100 most abundant tumor clones. Only one tumor region was sequenced, so heterogeneity remains possible. Tumor showed lower T cell clonality than uninvolved adjacent lung, where it was highest.

The repertoire was sequenced with immunoSEQ multiplex PCR; TCRdb's copy has only in-frame clones and lacks some. The table has 20,000 to 25,000 clones, about 89% seen once; the top ten hold about an eighth. Comment on this clone: As yet, its antigen is unknown.

The germline V gene has CDR1 SGHNT and CDR2 YYREEE (reference sequence). Trimming cost V 4 bases and J 8 bases, with 10 bases left between them. CDR3 size: 12 residues. Sequencing used peripheral blood, obtained before any cancer treatment. The source of this sequence is a male donor at least 60 years old with stage I lung adenocarcinoma. The chain is built from TRBV5-4 and TRBJ2-1; D gene uncertain. Here the CDR3 reads CASSLTADEQFF. DNA for the CDR3: TGTGCCAGCAGCCTGACCGCGGATGAGCAGTTCTTC.